The 9 T cell receptor beta chains reported below all come from one sample, sequenced in a study of T cell repertoires in cytomegalovirus infection. Their antigen targets remain unknown. TCRdb ran MiXCR on the reads and lists one entry per CDR3 protein. The sample lists 830,000 or so distinct CDR3 sequences, 32% occurring once. The input for sequencing was cultured CD8+ T cells from PBMCs, taken from culture after CMV antigen stimulation. The origin of the receptors is a human donor in good health (CMV status not recorded). Some clones in this sample may be carry-over from other donors' samples.

This clonotype has only a few counts. The chain has TRBV6-5 and TRBJ1-1, with TRBD1 as a possible D gene (6 bases). V was shortened by 0 bases and J by 3 bases, with 20 bases between the two germline ends. The CDR3 runs 18 residues. Germline CDR1 and CDR2: MNHEY and SVGAGI. CDR3 region: CASSYSGKDWGHDTEAFF. The CDR3 DNA reads TGTGCCAGCAGTTACTCCGGTAAGGATTGGGGGCACGACACTGAAGCTTTCTTT.

The rearrangement uses TRBV6-1 and TRBJ2-2; 7 positions agree with TRBD2. V dropped 11 bases and J dropped 3; count of bases not matched to a gene: 3. The CDR3 totals 12 residues. Germline V gives CDR1 MNHNS, CDR2 SASEGT. CDR3 loop: CAGLEDTGELFF. As DNA, the CDR3 is TGTGCCGGACTAGAAGACACCGGGGAGCTGTTTTTT.

This clonotype came up a few times. This chain connects TRBV7-9 to TRBJ1-2; 9 nucleotides agree with TRBD1. CDR1 and CDR2 (germline): SEHNR, FQNEAQ (reference sequence). V was clipped by 8 bases and J by 5 bases; unmatched bases: 3. The CDR3 has 12 amino acids. The CDR3 region has the DNA TGTGCCAGCTTCGACAGGGGGTATGGCTACACCTTC. Its protein product is CASFDRGYGYTF.

This clonotype showed up just a few times. This rearrangement joins TRBV6-2 or TRBV6-3 to TRBJ1-1, with a tentative D call TRBD1 (5 bases). This CDR3 contains 14 residues. With 0 bases removed from V and 5 bases from J, the gap between germline ends came to 10 bases. Germline V lookup: CDR1 MNHEY, CDR2 SVGEGT. The CDR3 protein is CASSYSGVRTEAFF. The CDR3 DNA sequence: TGTGCCAGCAGTTACTCAGGGGTACGGACTGAAGCTTTCTTT.

The genes are TRBV4-3 and TRBJ2-6; D is uncertain. Trimming pared 0 bases from V and 2 bases from J, leaving 8 bases between. This CDR3 has 16 residues. Germline assignment: CDR1 LGHNA and CDR2 YSLEER. CDR3 loop: CASSQDYAAGANVLTF. CDR3 DNA sequence: TGCGCCAGCAGCCAAGATTATGCCGCTGGGGCCAACGTCCTGACTTTC.

CDR3 protein: CASSRSRGRMNTEAFF. CDR3 nucleotide sequence: TGTGCCAGCAGTAGATCCCGGGGGCGAATGAACACTGAAGCTTTCTTT. The rearrangement links TRBV6-6 to TRBJ1-1, with D perhaps TRBD1 (6 bases). CDR3 length: 16 residues. Germline lookup yields CDR1 MNHNY and CDR2 SVGAGI (reference sequence). V was shortened by 5 bases and J by 0 bases, with 16 bases between the two germline ends.

This clonotype showed up many times. The chain is built from TRBV7-6 and TRBJ2-1; 7 positions agree with TRBD2. The CDR3 length is 15 residues. The germline V gene has CDR1 SGHVS and CDR2 FNYEAQ. Germline trimming cut 1 base from V and 3 bases from J; bases unmatched to any gene: 3. In DNA, the CDR3 is TGTGCCAGCAGCTTAGGGGCTAGCGGCTACAATGAGCAGTTCTTC. The encoded protein is CASSLGASGYNEQFF.

The chain employs TRBV15 and TRBJ2-3; possible D gene TRBD1, 6 bases. The germline V and J ends were trimmed by 0 bases and 0 bases, with 10 bases remaining between them. The CDR3 has 16 amino acids. Germline CDR1 LNHNV, CDR2 YYDKDF (reference sequence). The CDR3 is CATSRERTESTDTQYF. CDR3 nucleotide sequence: TGTGCCACCAGCAGAGAGAGGACAGAGAGCACAGATACGCAGTATTTT. Supplemented by reference TRBV15 and TRBJ2-3, the full variable domain reads DAMVIQNPRYQVTQFGKPVTLSCSQTLNHNVMYWYQQKSSQAPKLLFHYYDKDFNNEADTPDNFQSRRPNTSFCFLDIRSPGLGDTAMYLCATSRERTESTDTQYFGPGTRLTVL.

Regarding this clonotype: A much larger clone is a single base away; this may be a read error. The rearrangement joins TRBV7-2 to TRBJ1-2; no clear D. Germline-derived CDR1 and CDR2 are SGHTA and FQGNSA. The CDR3 sequence is 16 residues long. DNA of the CDR3: TGTGCCAGCAGCTCAAGGGCAGCTACTCCTAACTATGACTACACCTTC. Its translation: CASSSRAATPNYDYTF.